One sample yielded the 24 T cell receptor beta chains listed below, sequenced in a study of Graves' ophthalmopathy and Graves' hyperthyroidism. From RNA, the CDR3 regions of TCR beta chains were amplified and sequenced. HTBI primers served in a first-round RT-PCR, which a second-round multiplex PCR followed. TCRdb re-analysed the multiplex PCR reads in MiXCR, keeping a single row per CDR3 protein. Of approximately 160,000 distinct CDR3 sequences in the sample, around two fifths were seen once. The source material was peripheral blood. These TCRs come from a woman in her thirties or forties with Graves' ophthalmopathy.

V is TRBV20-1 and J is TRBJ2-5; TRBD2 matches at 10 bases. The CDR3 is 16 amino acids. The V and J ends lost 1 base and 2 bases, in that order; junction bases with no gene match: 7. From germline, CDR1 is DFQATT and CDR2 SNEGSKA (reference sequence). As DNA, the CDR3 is TGCAGTGCTAGAGGTCTAGCGGGGGTCTTACAAGAGACCCAGTACTTC. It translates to CSARGLAGVLQETQYF.

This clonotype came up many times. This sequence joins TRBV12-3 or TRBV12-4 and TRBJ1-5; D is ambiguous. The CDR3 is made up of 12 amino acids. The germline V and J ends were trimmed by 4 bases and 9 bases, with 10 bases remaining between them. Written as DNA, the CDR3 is TGTGCCAGCAGTTCCCGTGACCGGCCCCAGCATTTT. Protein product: CASSSRDRPQHF.

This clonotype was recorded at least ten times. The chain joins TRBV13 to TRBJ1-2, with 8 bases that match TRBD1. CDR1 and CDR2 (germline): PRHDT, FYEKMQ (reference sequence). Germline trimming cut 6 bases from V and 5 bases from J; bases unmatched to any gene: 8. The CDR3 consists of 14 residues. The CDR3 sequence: CASRSQGALYGYTF. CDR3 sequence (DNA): TGTGCCAGCAGATCCCAGGGGGCATTATATGGCTACACCTTC. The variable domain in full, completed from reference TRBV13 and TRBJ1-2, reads AAGVIQSPRHLIKEKRETATLKCYPIPRHDTVYWYQQGPGQDPQFLISFYEKMQSDKGSIPDRFSAQQFSDYHSELNMSSLELGDSALYFCASRSQGALYGYTFGSGTRLTVV.

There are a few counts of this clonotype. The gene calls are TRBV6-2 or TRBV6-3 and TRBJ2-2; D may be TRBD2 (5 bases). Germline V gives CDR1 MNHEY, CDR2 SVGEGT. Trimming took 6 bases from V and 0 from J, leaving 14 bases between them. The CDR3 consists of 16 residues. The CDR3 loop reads CASSHLGRANTGELFF. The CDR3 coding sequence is TGTGCCAGCAGCCACTTGGGGAGAGCGAACACCGGGGAGCTGTTTTTT.

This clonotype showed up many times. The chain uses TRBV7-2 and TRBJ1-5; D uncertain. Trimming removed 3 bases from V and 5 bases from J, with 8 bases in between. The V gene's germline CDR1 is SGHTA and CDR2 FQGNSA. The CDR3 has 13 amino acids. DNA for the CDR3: TGTGCCAGCAGCTTGCCACCCGATCAGCCCCAGCATTTT. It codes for CASSLPPDQPQHF. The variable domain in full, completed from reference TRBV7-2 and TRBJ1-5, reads GAGVSQSPSNKVTEKGKDVELRCDPISGHTALYWYRQSLGQGLEFLIYFQGNSAPDKSGLPSDRFSAERTGGSVSTLTIQRTQQEDSAVYLCASSLPPDQPQHFGDGTRLSIL.

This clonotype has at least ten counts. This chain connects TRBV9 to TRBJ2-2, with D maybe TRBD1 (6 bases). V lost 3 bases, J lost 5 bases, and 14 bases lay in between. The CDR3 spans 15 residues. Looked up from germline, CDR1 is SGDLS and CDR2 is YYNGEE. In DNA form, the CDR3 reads TGTGCCAGCAGCGCAGGGGTAGTAACTACCGGGGAGCTGTTTTTT. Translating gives CASSAGVVTTGELFF.

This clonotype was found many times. CDR3 nucleotides: TGTGCCAGCGGCCGGTTCACTGAAGCTTTCTTT. This translates into CASGRFTEAFF. The gene calls are TRBV12-3 or TRBV12-4 and TRBJ1-1; no definite D call. V was cut by 8 bases and J by 4 bases, with 8 bases left in between. The length of the CDR3 is 11 residues.

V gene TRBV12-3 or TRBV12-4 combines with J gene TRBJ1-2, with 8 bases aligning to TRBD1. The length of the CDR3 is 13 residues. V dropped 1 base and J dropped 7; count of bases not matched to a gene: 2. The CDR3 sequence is CASSLGTGLGYTF. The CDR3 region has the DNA TGTGCCAGCAGTTTAGGGACAGGGCTTGGCTACACCTTC.

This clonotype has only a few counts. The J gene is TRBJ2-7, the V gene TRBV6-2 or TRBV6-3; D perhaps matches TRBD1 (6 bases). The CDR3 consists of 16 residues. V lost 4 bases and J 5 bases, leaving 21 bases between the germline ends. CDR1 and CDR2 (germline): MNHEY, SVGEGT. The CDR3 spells CASSSTLRPTGNEQYF. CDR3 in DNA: TGTGCCAGCAGTTCAACTCTCCGGCCGACAGGCAACGAGCAGTACTTC.

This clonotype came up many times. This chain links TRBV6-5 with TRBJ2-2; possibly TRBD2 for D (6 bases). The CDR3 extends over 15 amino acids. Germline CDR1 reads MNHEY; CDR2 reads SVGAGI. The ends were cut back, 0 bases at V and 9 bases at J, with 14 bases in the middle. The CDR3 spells CASSYSGEALRELFF. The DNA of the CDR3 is TGTGCCAGCAGTTACTCGGGGGAGGCCCTCCGGGAGCTGTTTTTT.

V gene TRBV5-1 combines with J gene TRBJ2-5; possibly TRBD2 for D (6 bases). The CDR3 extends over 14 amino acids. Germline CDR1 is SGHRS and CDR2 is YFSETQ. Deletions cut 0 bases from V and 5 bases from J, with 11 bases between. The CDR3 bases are TGCGCCAGCAGCTTGGTTGCGGGACCGGAGACCCAGTACTTC. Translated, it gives CASSLVAGPETQYF.

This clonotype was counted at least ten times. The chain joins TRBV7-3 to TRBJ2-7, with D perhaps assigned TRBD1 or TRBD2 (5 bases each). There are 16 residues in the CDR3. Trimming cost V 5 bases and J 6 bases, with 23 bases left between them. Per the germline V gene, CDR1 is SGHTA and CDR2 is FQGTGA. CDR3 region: CASSLNPTGTPGEQYF. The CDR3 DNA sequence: TGTGCCAGCAGCCTCAACCCGACCGGGACCCCAGGCGAGCAGTACTTC.

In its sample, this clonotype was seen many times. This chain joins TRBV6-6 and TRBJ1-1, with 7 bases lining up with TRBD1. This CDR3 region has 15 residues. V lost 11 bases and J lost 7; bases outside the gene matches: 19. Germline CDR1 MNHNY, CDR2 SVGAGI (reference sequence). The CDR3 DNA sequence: TGTGCCGCAGGGGGATTCGGGCGGGGAGGTAATGAAGCTTTCTTT. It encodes CAAGGFGRGGNEAFF.

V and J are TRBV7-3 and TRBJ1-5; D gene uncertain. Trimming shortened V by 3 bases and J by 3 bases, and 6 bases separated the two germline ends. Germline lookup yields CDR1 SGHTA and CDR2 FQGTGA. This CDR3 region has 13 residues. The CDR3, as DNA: TGTGCCAGCAGCTTCAGGTACAATCAGCCCCAGCATTTT. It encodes CASSFRYNQPQHF.

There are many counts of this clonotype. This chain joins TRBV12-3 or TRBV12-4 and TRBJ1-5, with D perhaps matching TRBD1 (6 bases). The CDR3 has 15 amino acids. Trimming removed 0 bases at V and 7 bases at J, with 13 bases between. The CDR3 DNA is TGTGCCAGCAGTTTAGCACAGGGATGGGAGCAGCCCCAGCATTTT. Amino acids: CASSLAQGWEQPQHF.

The CDR3 bases are TGCGCCAGCACTCTCGGGACTGCGAACACCGGGGAGCTGTTTTTT. This encodes CASTLGTANTGELFF. J is TRBJ2-2 and V is TRBV5-1; D may be TRBD2 (6 bases). This CDR3 contains 15 residues. The germline V gene encodes CDR1 SGHRS and CDR2 YFSETQ. Trimming shortened V by 6 bases and J by 0 bases, and 12 bases separated the two germline ends.

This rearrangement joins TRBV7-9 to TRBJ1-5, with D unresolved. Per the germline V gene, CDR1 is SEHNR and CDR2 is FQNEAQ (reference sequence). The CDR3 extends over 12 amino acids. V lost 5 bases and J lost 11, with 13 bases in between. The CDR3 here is CASSHENSAQHF. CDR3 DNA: TGTGCCAGCAGCCACGAGAACTCAGCCCAGCATTTT. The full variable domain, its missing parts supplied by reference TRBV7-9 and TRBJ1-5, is DTGVSQNPRHKITKRGQNVTFRCDPISEHNRLYWYRQTLGQGPEFLTYFQNEAQLEKSRLLSDRFSAERPKGSFSTLEIQRTEQGDSAMYLCASSHENSAQHFGDGTRLSIL.

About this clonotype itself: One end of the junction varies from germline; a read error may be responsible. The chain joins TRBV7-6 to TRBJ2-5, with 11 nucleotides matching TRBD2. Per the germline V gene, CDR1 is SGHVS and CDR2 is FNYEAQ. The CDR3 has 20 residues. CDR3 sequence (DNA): TGTGCTAGCAGCTTAGTTGTGGCTAGCGGGAGGTCCATCCCGCAAGAGACCCAGTACTTC. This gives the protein CASSLVVASGRSIPQETQYF.

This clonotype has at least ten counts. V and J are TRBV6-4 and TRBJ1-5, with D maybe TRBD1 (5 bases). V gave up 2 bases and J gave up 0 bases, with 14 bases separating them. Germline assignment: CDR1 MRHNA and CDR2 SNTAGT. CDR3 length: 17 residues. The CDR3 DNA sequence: TGTGCCAGCAGTGACCCGACAGAGAGCTATAGCAATCAGCCCCAGCATTTT. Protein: CASSDPTESYSNQPQHF.

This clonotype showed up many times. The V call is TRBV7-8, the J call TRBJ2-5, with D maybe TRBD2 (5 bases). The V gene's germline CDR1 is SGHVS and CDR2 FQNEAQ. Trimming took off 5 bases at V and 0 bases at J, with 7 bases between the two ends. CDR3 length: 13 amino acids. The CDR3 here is CASSAGNQETQYF. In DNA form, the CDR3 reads TGTGCCAGCAGCGCCGGGAACCAAGAGACCCAGTACTTC.

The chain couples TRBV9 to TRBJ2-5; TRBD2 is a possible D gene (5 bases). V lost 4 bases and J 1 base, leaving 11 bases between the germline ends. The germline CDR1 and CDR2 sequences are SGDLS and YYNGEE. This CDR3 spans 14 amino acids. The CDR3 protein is CASSQSGIQETQYF. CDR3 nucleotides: TGTGCCAGCAGCCAATCCGGGATCCAAGAGACCCAGTACTTC.

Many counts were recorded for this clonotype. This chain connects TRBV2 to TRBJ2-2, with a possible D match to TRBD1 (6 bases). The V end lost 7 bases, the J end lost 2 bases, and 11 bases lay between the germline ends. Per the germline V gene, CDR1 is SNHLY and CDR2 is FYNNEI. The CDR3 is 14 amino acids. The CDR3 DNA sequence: TGTGCCAGCATTAGGACAGACAACACCGGGGAGCTGTTTTTT. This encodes CASIRTDNTGELFF.

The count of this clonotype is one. The chain's CDR3 is CASRQGHGGTQYF. The DNA for the CDR3 is TGTGCCAGCAGGCAGGGACATGGAGGGACCCAGTACTTC. V gene TRBV6-1 combines with J gene TRBJ2-5, with a tentative D call TRBD1 (6 bases). Trimming stripped 6 bases from V and 7 bases from J, with 15 bases between. Germline CDR1 reads MNHNS; CDR2 reads SASEGT. CDR3 length equals 13 residues.

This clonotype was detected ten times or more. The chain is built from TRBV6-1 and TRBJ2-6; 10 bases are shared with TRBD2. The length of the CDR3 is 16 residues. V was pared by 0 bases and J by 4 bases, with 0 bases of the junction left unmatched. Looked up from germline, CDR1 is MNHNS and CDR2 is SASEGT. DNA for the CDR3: TGTGCCAGCAGTGAAGCACTAGCGGGGGGGGCCAACGTCCTGACTTTC. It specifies CASSEALAGGANVLTF.